This record looks at one TCR beta chain sequence and its context. Antigen unknown. These data are taken from a study of T cell responses to AZD1222 COVID-19 vaccine. Findings of the study overall: Sampled repertoires all dated from after the peak T cell response. Nearly half of spike-specific TCRs reportedly target variant regions that are unmutated in the B.1.351 and B.1.1.7 variants. Seropositivity was recorded at baseline in only a handful of AZD1222 recipients.

TCRdb's table, derived via immunoSEQ multiplex PCR, lists solely in-frame clones and lacks some. The table lists roughly 130,000 clones, approximately 86% of them singletons. The CDR3 has 13 residues. The germline V gene encodes CDR1 SGHTA and CDR2 FQGTGA. Between the trimmed V and J ends, which lost 2 bases and 7 bases, there was a span of 9 bases. The sample was peripheral blood, taken on day 0 of AZD1222 vaccination. The V call is TRBV7-3, the J call TRBJ2-1; D is tentatively TRBD1 or TRBD2 (5 bases each). This sequence was found in an adult in good health. The CDR3 nucleotides read TGTGCCAGCAGCTTAGGGACCGCAAATGAGCAGTTCTTC. This sequence encodes CASSLGTANEQFF.